This T cell receptor beta chain derives from a study of Graves' ophthalmopathy and Graves' hyperthyroidism. General observations from the study: Sensitivity reached roughly 71% and specificity around 72% when the model predicted ophthalmopathy progression.

Amplifying from RNA transcripts, the study obtained TCR beta CDR3 regions. HTBI primers served in a first-round RT-PCR, which a second-round multiplex PCR followed. Each CDR3 protein gets one entry after TCRdb re-called the multiplex PCR reads with MiXCR. The table includes roughly 500,000 distinct CDR3 sequences, 13% to 15% detected once. Orbital computed tomography and thyroid ultrasound, along with TRAb, serum thyroxine and clinical symptoms, underpinned diagnosis. The PBMCs had their origin in 10 ml of fresh peripheral blood. Remarks on this clonotype: Antigen: not known.

V dropped 6 bases and J dropped 5; count of bases not matched to a gene: 8. The CDR3 is made up of 14 amino acids. Looked up from germline, CDR1 is MNHNS and CDR2 is SASEGT. The sequencing input was blood. This clonotype was obtained from a woman younger than 45 with Graves' ophthalmopathy. V is TRBV6-1 and J is TRBJ2-7, with 9 bases lining up with TRBD1. DNA for the CDR3: TGTGCCAGCAGCATGGACAGGGACAGGGACGAGCAGTACTTC. Translated: CASSMDRDRDEQYF.